This T cell receptor (beta chain) came from a study of T cells after yellow fever vaccination. The overall study: Preparation of fractions with low cell numbers was performed using SMART-Seq v4 Ultra Low Input. General study points: The booster response re-showed most primary clones: approximately 97% CD4, more than 70% CD8. Although the secondary response was weaker, it peaked faster, at day 5 versus 15. Within FACS-sorted repertoires, abundant clonotypes contaminating from the bulk population could be present.

A note on this clonotype: Its antigen is still unknown.

Between the trimmed V and J ends, which lost 5 bases and 0 bases, there was a span of 8 bases. The CDR3 has 12 residues. Germline assignment: CDR1 GTSNPN and CDR2 SVGIG (reference sequence). One entry per CDR3 protein, called by TCRdb with MiXCR from the 5' RACE reads. The table records over 70,000 distinct CDR3 sequences, approximately 7.5% of them present only once. Sample: CD8+ T cells sorted from PBMCs, taken on the day of the yellow fever booster vaccination. The clonotype was recovered from a man between 25 and 39 years old who received the YFV17D yellow fever vaccine. The chain employs TRBV30 and TRBJ2-7; unclear D gene. The CDR3, as DNA: TGTGCCTGGGGGTTCTCCTCCTACGAGCAGTACTTC. Protein product: CAWGFSSYEQYF.